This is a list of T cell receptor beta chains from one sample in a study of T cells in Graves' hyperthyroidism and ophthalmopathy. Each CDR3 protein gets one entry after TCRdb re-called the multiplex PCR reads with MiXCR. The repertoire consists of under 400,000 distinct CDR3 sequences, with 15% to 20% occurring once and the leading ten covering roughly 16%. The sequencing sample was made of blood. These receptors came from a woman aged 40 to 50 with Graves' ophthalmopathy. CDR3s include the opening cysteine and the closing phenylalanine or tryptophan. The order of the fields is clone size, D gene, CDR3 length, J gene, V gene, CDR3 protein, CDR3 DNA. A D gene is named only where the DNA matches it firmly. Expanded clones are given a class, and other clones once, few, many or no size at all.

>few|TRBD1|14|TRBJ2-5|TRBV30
CAWSRGRGQETQYF
TGTGCCTGGAGCAGGGGCAGGGGGCAAGAGACCCAGTACTTC
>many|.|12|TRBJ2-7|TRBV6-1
CASNQQGYEQYF
TGTGCCTCCAACCAACAGGGCTACGAGCAGTACTTC
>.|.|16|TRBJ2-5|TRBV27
CASRPSIGRAQETQYF
TGTGCCAGCAGGCCCTCGATCGGCAGGGCCCAAGAGACCCAGTACTTC
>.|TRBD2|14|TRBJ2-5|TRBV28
CASSSKAGQETQYF
TGTGCCAGCAGTTCCAAAGCGGGACAAGAGACCCAGTACTTC
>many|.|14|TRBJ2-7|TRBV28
CASSLIGFSYEQYF
TGTGCCAGCAGTTTAATCGGGTTCTCCTACGAGCAGTACTTC
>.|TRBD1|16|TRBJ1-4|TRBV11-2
CASSLGIIRTGEKLFF
TGTGCCAGCAGCTTAGGTATCATTAGGACAGGCGAAAAACTGTTTTTT
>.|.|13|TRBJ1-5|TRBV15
CATRGLENQPQHF
TGTGCCACCAGGGGGTTGGAAAATCAGCCCCAGCATTTT
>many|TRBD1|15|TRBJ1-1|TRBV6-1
CASSASSRGATEAFF
TGTGCCAGCAGTGCCTCCTCCAGGGGGGCAACTGAAGCTTTCTTT
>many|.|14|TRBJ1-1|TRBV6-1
CASKRSQENTEAFF
TGTGCCAGCAAGCGATCTCAGGAGAACACTGAAGCTTTCTTT
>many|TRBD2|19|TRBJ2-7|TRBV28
CASIPKRSMSGLEAYEQYF
TGTGCCAGCATTCCTAAAAGAAGTATGTCGGGACTAGAGGCCTACGAGCAGTACTTC
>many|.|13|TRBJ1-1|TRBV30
CAWAGTAYTEAFF
TGTGCCTGGGCCGGGACGGCCTACACTGAAGCTTTCTTT
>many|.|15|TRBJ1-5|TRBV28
CASSSRVFSNQPQHF
TGTGCCAGCAGTTCCCGGGTCTTTAGCAATCAGCCCCAGCATTTT
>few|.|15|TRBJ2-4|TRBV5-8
CASSRDLIAKNIQYF
TGTGCCAGCAGCAGGGATCTCATAGCCAAAAACATTCAGTACTTC
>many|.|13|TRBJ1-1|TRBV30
CAWSAGRVAGAFF
TGTGCCTGGAGTGCCGGCAGGGTAGCAGGAGCTTTCTTT
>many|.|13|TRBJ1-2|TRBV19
CASHQVGGTGYTF
TGTGCCAGCCACCAGGTGGGGGGCACTGGCTACACCTTC
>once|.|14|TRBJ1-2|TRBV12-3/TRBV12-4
CASSLGAGVYGYTF
TGTGCCAGCAGTTTAGGGGCAGGGGTCTATGGCTACACCTTC
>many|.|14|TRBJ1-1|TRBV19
CASSILPGGSEAFF
TGTGCCAGTAGTATACTTCCCGGAGGTTCTGAAGCTTTCTTT
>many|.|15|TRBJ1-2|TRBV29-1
CSVEDLTITNYGYTF
TGCAGCGTTGAAGACTTAACGATTACTAACTATGGCTACACCTTC
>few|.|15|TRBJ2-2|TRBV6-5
CASSYDARDTGELFF
TGTGCCAGCAGTTACGATGCGAGGGACACCGGGGAGCTGTTTTTT
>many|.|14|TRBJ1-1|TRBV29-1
CSVDFPTPNTEAFF
TGCAGCGTTGATTTCCCCACCCCGAACACTGAAGCTTTCTTT
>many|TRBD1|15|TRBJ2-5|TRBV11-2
CASSPGQGSGETQYF
TGTGCCAGCAGCCCGGGACAGGGTTCGGGTGAGACCCAGTACTTC
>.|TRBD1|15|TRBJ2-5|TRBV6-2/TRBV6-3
CASSTGGVGEETQYF
TGTGCCAGCAGCACAGGGGGCGTGGGTGAAGAGACCCAGTACTTC
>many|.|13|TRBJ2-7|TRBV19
CASSPWGASEQYF
TGTGCCAGTTCCCCCTGGGGGGCTTCCGAGCAGTACTTC
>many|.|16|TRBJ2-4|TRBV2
CASSEGGMRAKNIQYF
TGTGCCAGCAGTGAAGGCGGGATGAGGGCCAAAAACATTCAGTACTTC
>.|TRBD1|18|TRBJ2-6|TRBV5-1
CASSWGQNRRSGANVLTF
TGCGCCAGCAGCTGGGGACAGAACAGACGCTCTGGGGCCAACGTCCTGACTTTC
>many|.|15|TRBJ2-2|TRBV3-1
CASSQDSYPLGELFF
TGTGCCAGCAGCCAAGATTCGTACCCCCTCGGGGAGCTGTTTTTT
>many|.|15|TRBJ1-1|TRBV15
CATSRDLGSDTEAFF
TGTGCCACCAGCAGAGATTTGGGATCGGACACTGAAGCTTTCTTT
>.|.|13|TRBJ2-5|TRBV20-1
CSARNRGPETQYF
TGCAGTGCTAGAAACAGAGGGCCGGAGACCCAGTACTTC
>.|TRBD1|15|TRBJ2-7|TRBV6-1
CASSEDGTGAAEQYF
TGTGCCAGCAGTGAAGACGGGACAGGGGCGGCCGAGCAGTACTTC
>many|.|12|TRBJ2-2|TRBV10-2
CASFPGSGELFF
TGCGCCAGCTTCCCCGGGTCCGGGGAGCTGTTTTTT